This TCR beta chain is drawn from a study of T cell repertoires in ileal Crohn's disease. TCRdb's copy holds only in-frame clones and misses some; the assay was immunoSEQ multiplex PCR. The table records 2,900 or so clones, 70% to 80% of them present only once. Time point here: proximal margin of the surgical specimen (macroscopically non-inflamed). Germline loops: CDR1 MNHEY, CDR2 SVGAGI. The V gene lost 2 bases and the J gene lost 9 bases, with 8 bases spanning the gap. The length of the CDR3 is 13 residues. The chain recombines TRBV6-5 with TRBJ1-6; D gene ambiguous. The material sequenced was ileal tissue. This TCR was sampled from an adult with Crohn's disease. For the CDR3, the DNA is TGTGCCAGCAGTTACGAGGCGGCTTCACCCCTCCACTTT. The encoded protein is CASSYEAASPLHF.